The rows below give T cell receptor beta chains drawn from one sample of a study of blood T cell repertoires in COVID-19. TCRdb's table, derived via immunoSEQ multiplex PCR, lists solely in-frame clones and lacks some. The sample contains roughly 110,000 clones, 85% to 90% of which appear only once. Sequencing was performed on peripheral blood. These receptors all stem from a woman between 50 and 59 years old with acute or convalescent COVID-19. Each CDR3 is given with its conserved first and last residue. A D gene is named only where the DNA matches it firmly. Only some rows state a clone size, as once, few, many or a class for expanded clones.

>TRBJ1-6|.|TRBV2|13|.
CASSLMPNSPLHF
TGTGCCAGCAGTCTAATGCCGAATTCACCCCTCCACTTT
>TRBJ1-5|TRBD1|TRBV28|15|.
CASSLFTGGNQPQHF
TGTGCCAGCAGTTTATTTACAGGGGGCAATCAGCCCCAGCATTTT
>TRBJ1-4|.|TRBV9|15|few
CASSVGTATNEKLFF
TGTGCCAGCAGCGTAGGGACTGCAACTAATGAAAAACTGTTTTTT
>TRBJ1-5|.|TRBV30|15|once
CAWSSVRDSNQPQHF
TGTGCCTGGAGTTCTGTTAGAGATAGCAATCAGCCCCAGCATTTT
>TRBJ2-1|.|TRBV7-3|14|once
CASSPLALANEQFF
TGTGCCAGCAGCCCATTGGCCCTAGCCAATGAGCAGTTCTTC
>TRBJ2-7|TRBD1|TRBV10-3|12|.
CATRTGDNEQYF
TGTGCCACCCGGACAGGGGACAACGAGCAGTACTTC
>TRBJ2-7|TRBD1|TRBV6-6|16|.
CASSSRDRGRTYEQYF
TGTGCCAGCAGTTCCAGGGACAGGGGGCGGACTTACGAGCAGTACTTC
>TRBJ1-2|.|TRBV12-3/TRBV12-4|13|.
CASSPQGNYGYTF
TGTGCCAGCAGCCCCCAGGGCAACTATGGCTACACCTTC
>TRBJ1-2|.|TRBV3-1/TRBV3-2|15|.
CASSQTTAGREGYTF
TGTGCCAGCAGCCAGACGACAGCGGGCCGAGAAGGCTACACCTTC
>TRBJ1-2|TRBD1|TRBV2|14|.
CASRHPDRGYGYTF
TGTGCCAGCAGGCACCCTGACAGGGGCTATGGCTACACCTTC
>TRBJ1-6|.|TRBV6-5|13|.
CASSYKGDSPLHF
TGTGCCAGCAGTTATAAGGGGGATTCACCCCTCCACTTT
>TRBJ1-5|.|TRBV6-5|13|.
CASTRQFNQPQHF
TGTGCCAGCACCCGACAGTTCAATCAGCCCCAGCATTTT
>TRBJ2-1|.|TRBV20-1|11|.
CSAPGYNEQFF
TGCAGTGCGCCAGGCTACAATGAGCAGTTCTTC
>TRBJ1-3|TRBD1|TRBV6-5|16|.
CASSFQQGAQGNTIYF
TGTGCCAGCAGTTTCCAACAGGGGGCGCAGGGAAACACCATATATTTT
>TRBJ1-1|.|TRBV14|13|.
CASSQEPGREAFF
TGTGCCAGCAGCCAAGAGCCAGGGCGTGAAGCTTTCTTT
>TRBJ2-3|.|TRBV6-5|14|.
CASGTSTGTDTQYF
TGTGCCAGCGGTACTAGTACGGGCACAGATACGCAGTATTTT
>TRBJ1-3|TRBD1|TRBV11-2|16|.
CASSLVGQGTGNTIYF
TGTGCCAGCAGCTTAGTGGGACAGGGAACTGGAAACACCATATATTTT
>TRBJ1-2|.|TRBV30|13|.
CACTWGRGYGYTF
TGTGCCTGCACCTGGGGAAGGGGCTATGGCTACACCTTC
>TRBJ1-2|.|TRBV4-2|12|.
CASSQEGVGYTF
TGTGCCAGCAGCCAAGAAGGGGTCGGCTACACCTTC
>TRBJ2-4|.|TRBV29-1|13|.
CSVDPGRGNIQYF
TGCAGCGTTGACCCGGGGAGGGGGAACATTCAGTACTTC
>TRBJ2-5|TRBD2|TRBV7-3|14|.
CASSPSGVQETQYF
TGTGCCAGCAGCCCTAGCGGGGTCCAAGAGACCCAGTACTTC
>TRBJ1-1|.|TRBV12-3/TRBV12-4|11|few
CASGRYTEAFF
TGTGCCAGCGGGAGGTACACTGAAGCTTTCTTT
>TRBJ1-2|.|TRBV10-1|13|.
CASSDSGSYGYTF
TGCGCCAGCAGTGATTCGGGGAGCTATGGCTACACCTTC
>TRBJ1-1|.|TRBV10-3|13|once
CASKDSLNTEAFF
TGTGCCAGCAAGGACAGTCTGAACACTGAAGCTTTCTTT
>TRBJ1-5|.|TRBV24-1|14|.
CATSDTGFNQPQHF
TGTGCCACCAGTGATACAGGGTTCAATCAGCCCCAGCATTTT
>TRBJ2-1|TRBD1|TRBV10-3|16|.
CAISESWTGGRNEQFF
TGTGCCATCAGTGAGTCTTGGACAGGGGGGCGCAATGAGCAGTTCTTC
>TRBJ1-5|.|TRBV21-1|15|.
CASSLTKGGDQPQHF
TGTGCCAGCAGCCTAACCAAGGGGGGGGACCAGCCCCAGCATTTT
>TRBJ2-1|TRBD2|TRBV4-3|17|.
CASSQEVAGKAYNEQFF
TGCGCCAGCAGCCAAGAGGTAGCGGGAAAAGCCTACAATGAGCAGTTCTTC
>TRBJ2-7|.|TRBV24-1|13|.
CATSDLALTGQYF
TGTGCCACCAGTGACCTTGCATTAACGGGTCAGTACTTC
>TRBJ2-7|.|TRBV19|15|.
CASSISGSGPYEQYF
TGTGCCAGTAGTATTTCAGGTAGCGGACCCTACGAGCAGTACTTC
>TRBJ2-5|.|TRBV19|15|.
CASSPPGQRGETQYF
TGTGCCAGTAGTCCCCCCGGGCAACGGGGAGAGACCCAGTACTTC
>TRBJ1-1|.|TRBV4-1|15|.
CASSHPGNMNTEAFF
TGCGCCAGCAGCCACCCAGGGAATATGAACACTGAAGCTTTCTTT
>TRBJ1-4|TRBD1|TRBV12-3/TRBV12-4|13|few
CASRTGVGEKLFF
TGTGCCAGCAGGACAGGGGTAGGGGAAAAACTGTTTTTT
>TRBJ1-1|TRBD1|TRBV7-2|14|.
CASSPSTGGTEAFF
TGTGCCAGCAGCCCATCGACAGGGGGCACTGAAGCTTTCTTT
>TRBJ1-1|.|TRBV6-5|14|.
CASRPLLANTEAFF
TGTGCCAGCAGACCCTTATTGGCGAACACTGAAGCTTTCTTT
>TRBJ1-5|.|TRBV3-1/TRBV3-2|16|.
CASSQVFSSNPQPQHF
TGTGCCAGCAGCCAAGTCTTTAGCAGTAATCCTCAGCCCCAGCATTTT
>TRBJ1-2|.|TRBV9|15|.
CASSPLLGGSYGYTF
TGTGCCAGCAGCCCCCTTTTGGGGGGGAGCTATGGCTACACCTTC
>TRBJ1-6|.|TRBV7-3|14|.
CASSLSGVDSPLHF
TGTGCCAGCAGCTTATCTGGAGTCGATTCACCCCTCCACTTT
>TRBJ1-5|.|TRBV6-5|13|.
CASWRENNQPQHF
TGTGCCAGCTGGAGGGAGAACAATCAGCCCCAGCATTTT